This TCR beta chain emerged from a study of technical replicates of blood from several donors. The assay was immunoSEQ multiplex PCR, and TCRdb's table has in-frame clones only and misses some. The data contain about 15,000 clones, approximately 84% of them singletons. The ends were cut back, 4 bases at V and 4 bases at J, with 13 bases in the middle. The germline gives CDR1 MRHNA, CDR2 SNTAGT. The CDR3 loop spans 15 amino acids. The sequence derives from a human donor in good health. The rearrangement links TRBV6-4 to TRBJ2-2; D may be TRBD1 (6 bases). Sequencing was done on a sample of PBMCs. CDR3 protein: CASSGSAGATGELFF. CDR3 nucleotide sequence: TGTGCCAGCAGTGGTAGTGCAGGGGCCACCGGGGAGCTGTTTTTT.